This entry concerns a single TCR beta chain. This clonotype appeared many times. No antigen is known for it. No clone much larger than this one lies a single base away; base qualities are absent. According to the germline V gene (reference sequence), CDR1 reads DFQATT and CDR2 reads SNEGSKA. Taken from cysteine to phenylalanine, the CDR3 has 13 residues. Only CDR3 DNA remains: 39 bases, in frame from the first base. The germline ends are 9 bases apart after V is trimmed by 2 bases and J by 2 bases. The meaning of the sample's time point label: sample taken at primary tumor resection. Samples were obtained from approximately 76 patients with early-stage, untreated non-small cell lung cancer from the lung TRACERx cohort. TCR sequencing used whole RNA extracted from tumor and nontumor lung tissue, or from cryopreserved PBMC samples, without cell sorting. A patient was chosen for TCR sequencing only when enough RNA was available from at least two tumor regions. Before selection, tumor and adjacent nontumor lung specimens were reviewed by a lung pathologist.

This sample was taken from a study of spatial heterogeneity in lung cancer (dated by TCRdb to the late 2010s). Concerning the study at large: Beta-chain transcripts were consistently detected in greater numbers than alpha-chain transcripts, which likely reflects a higher abundance of beta-chain transcripts. A strong correlation was found between TCR transcript counts in tumor regions and a T cell transcriptional module score from matched bulk RNA-seq. In the raw uncorrected reads, each unique combination of TCR and UMI appeared on average more than ten times. In non-small cell lung cancer, the study made a quantitative comparison of TCR alpha and beta repertoires among multiple tumor regions, matched nontumor lung and blood. Nonsynonymous mutation counts, determined by whole-exome sequencing of tumor tissue, were related to TCR repertoire features. At surgery, 220 tumor regions, 61 to 65 matched nontumor lung samples and 56 PBMC samples were TCR-sequenced for both alpha and beta chains.

Library creation used 5' RACE. This sample was sequenced with a NextSeq 500. To allow correction of PCR and sequencing errors, the TCR library protocol tagged every TCR cDNA molecule with a unique molecular identifier. For the original study's pipeline: TCR identification, UMI-based error correction and CDR3 extraction were all carried out with Decombinator tools. Expanded TCRs were defined as those above a frequency of 2 per 1,000, corresponding to the top 1% of the tumor frequency distribution. Expanded tumor TCRs were classed as regional if statistically deemed absent (corrected P<0.05) from at least one tumor region, otherwise ubiquitous. Renyi diversity was computed with the R vegan package after each repertoire had been subsampled 100 times to 5,000 TCRs. CDR3 similarity networks were built from amino acid triplet string-kernel similarity, with CDR3s being connected when pairwise similarity was above 0.82. The public reads were reanalyzed by TCRdb: fastp trimming at Q25, MiXCR alignment, in-frame beta chains only. Each entry merges the rows of one CDR3 protein and shows their most common DNA and genes. TCRdb's processing, not the authors' own work, is the source of the V and J calls. For this sample the table gives around 20,000 distinct CDR3 sequences, of which roughly 7.5% were detected only once. Roughly 25% of the sample is taken by the ten largest.

On the study overall, not on this receptor specifically: TCR-seq was estimated to cover only approximately 6.3% of tumor T cells for alpha chains and 13% for beta chains. The tumor nonsynonymous mutation count correlated with the number of expanded alpha and beta TCRs within the tumor. Additional single-cell paired TCR alpha and beta sequencing was considered necessary to confirm, at a functional level, the hypothesis that regional TCRs recognize regional mutations. Counts of ubiquitous and regional expanded TCRs correlated with counts of ubiquitous and regional nonsynonymous mutations, respectively.

The chain links TRBV20-1 with TRBJ2-5; no D gene call is confident. The receptor was isolated from a male donor with early-stage non-small cell lung cancer. Sequencing was performed on lung tumor tissue, taken at surgery. The DNA sequence follows: TGCAGTGCTAGACGCGGATATCAAGAGACCCAGTACTTC. It is translated as CSARRGYQETQYF.